These T cell receptor beta chains were read from a single sample in a study of beta chain features in type 1 diabetes. Clones were sequenced by immunoSEQ multiplex PCR, and TCRdb holds only the in-frame ones, with some missing. This table has around 310,000 clones, approximately 10% appearing once. The sample was naive CD4+ T cells from blood. The receptors originated from a woman aged 25 to 39 in good health. Both conserved end residues are part of each CDR3.

V: TRBV27; J: TRBJ2-1; CDR3: CASGELGLAGPNEQFF
V: TRBV7-3; J: TRBJ2-1; CDR3: CASSSSGSVGEQFF
V: TRBV28; J: TRBJ1-1; CDR3: CASSPGTLNTEAFF
V: TRBV7-9; J: TRBJ2-1; CDR3: CASSSGVVAGRDEQFF
V: TRBV20-1; J: TRBJ1-2; CDR3: CSATVSSGYTF
V: TRBV6-5; J: TRBJ2-3; CDR3: CASSYRASVADTQYF
V: TRBV5-1; J: TRBJ1-4; CDR3: CASSLAGAGEKLFF
V: TRBV11-2; J: TRBJ2-5; CDR3: CASSSGVETQYF
V: TRBV15; J: TRBJ1-5; CDR3: CATSPSVYSNQPQHF
V: TRBV21-1; J: TRBJ2-1; CDR3: CASSKAIGLGVDEQFF
V: TRBV7-3; J: TRBJ2-1; CDR3: CASSLERRNEQFF
V: TRBV10-3; J: TRBJ2-5; CDR3: CAISEGLAGGQETQYF
V: TRBV27; J: TRBJ2-1; CDR3: CASSTSDRFGEQFF